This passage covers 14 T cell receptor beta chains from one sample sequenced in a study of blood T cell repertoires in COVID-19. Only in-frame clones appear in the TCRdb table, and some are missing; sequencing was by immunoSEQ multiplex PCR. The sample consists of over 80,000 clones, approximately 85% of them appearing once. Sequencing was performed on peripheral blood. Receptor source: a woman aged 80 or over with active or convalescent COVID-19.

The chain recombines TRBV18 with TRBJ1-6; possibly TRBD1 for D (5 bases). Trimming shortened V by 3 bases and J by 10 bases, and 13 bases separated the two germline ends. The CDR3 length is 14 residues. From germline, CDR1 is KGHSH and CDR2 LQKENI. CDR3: CASSPTGLGSPLHF. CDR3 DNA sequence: TGTGCCAGCTCACCCACAGGCCTTGGATCACCCCTCCACTTT.

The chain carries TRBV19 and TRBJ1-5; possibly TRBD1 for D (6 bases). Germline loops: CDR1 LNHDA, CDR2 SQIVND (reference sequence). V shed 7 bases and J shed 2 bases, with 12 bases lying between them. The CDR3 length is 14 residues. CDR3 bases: TGTGCCAGTAAGGGGGTCGGGGGCAATCAGCCCCAGCATTTT. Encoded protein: CASKGVGGNQPQHF.

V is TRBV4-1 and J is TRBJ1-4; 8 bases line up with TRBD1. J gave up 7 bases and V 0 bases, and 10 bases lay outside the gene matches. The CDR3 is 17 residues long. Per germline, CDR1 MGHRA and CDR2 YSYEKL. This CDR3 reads CASSQEGTRGRSEKLFF. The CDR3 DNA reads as TGCGCCAGCAGCCAAGAAGGGACCAGGGGGCGGAGTGAAAAACTGTTTTTT.

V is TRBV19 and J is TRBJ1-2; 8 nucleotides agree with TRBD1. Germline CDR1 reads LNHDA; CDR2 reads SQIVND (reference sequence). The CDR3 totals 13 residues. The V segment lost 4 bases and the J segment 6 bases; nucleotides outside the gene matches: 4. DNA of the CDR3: TGTGCCAGTAGTAGCCAGGACAGGGATGGCTACACCTTC. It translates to CASSSQDRDGYTF.

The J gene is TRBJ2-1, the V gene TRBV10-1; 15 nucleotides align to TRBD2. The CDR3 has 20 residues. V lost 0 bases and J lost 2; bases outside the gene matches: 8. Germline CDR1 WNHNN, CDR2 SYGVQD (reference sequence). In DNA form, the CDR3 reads TGCGCCAGCAGTGAGTCGGGACTAGCGGGAGGCTCGACCCCCTACAATGAGCAGTTCTTC. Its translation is CASSESGLAGGSTPYNEQFF.

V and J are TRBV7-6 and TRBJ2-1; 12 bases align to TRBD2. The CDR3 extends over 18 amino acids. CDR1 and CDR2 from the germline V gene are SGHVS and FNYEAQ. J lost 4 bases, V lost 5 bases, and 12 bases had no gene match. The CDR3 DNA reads TGTGCCAGCAGCCCAGGAGGGGGACTAGCGGGCACATACAATGAGCAGTTCTTC. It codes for CASSPGGGLAGTYNEQFF.

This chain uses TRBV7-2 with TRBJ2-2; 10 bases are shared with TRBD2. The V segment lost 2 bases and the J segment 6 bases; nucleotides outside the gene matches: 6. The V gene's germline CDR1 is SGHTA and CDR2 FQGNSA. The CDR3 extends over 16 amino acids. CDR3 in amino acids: CASSLNSGRAAGELFF. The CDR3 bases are TGTGCCAGCAGCTTAAACAGCGGGAGGGCGGCCGGGGAGCTGTTTTTT.

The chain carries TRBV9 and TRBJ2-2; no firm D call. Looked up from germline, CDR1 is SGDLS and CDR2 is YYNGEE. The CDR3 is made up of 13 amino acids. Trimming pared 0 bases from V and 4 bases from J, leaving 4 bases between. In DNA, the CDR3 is TGTGCCAGCAGCGTAGAAGCCACCGGGGAGCTGTTTTTT. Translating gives CASSVEATGELFF.

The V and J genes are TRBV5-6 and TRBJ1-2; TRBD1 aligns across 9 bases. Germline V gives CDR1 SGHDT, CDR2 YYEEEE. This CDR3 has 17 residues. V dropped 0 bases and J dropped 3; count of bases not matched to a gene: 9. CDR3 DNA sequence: TGTGCCAGCAGCTTGGGACGGACAGGGGTTGGCCACTATGGCTACACCTTC. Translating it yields CASSLGRTGVGHYGYTF.

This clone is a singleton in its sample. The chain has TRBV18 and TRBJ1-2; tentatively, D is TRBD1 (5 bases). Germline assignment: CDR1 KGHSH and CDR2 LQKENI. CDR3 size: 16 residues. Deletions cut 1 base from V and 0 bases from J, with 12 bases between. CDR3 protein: CASSPQQGSTNYGYTF. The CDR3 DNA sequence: TGTGCCAGCTCACCACAGCAGGGATCAACTAACTATGGCTACACCTTC.

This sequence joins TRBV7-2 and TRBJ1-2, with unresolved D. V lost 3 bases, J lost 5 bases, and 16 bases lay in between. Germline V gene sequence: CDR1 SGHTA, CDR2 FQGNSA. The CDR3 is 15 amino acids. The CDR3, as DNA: TGTGCCAGCAGCTTGAGGTCGGAGTTTTCGTATGGCTACACCTTC. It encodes CASSLRSEFSYGYTF.

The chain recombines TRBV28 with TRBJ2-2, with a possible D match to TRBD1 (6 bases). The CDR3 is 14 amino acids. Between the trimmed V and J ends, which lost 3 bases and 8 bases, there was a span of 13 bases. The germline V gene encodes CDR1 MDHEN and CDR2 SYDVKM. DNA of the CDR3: TGTGCCAGCAGTTTTGCAGGGGATCGGGGGGAGCTGTTTTTT. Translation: CASSFAGDRGELFF.

This chain's CDR3 is CSASSGQGGSPLHF. CDR3 DNA: TGCAGTGCTAGTAGCGGACAGGGGGGATCACCCCTCCACTTT. V and J are TRBV20-1 and TRBJ1-6, with 10 nucleotides matching TRBD1. Germline CDR1 reads DFQATT; CDR2 reads SNEGSKA (reference sequence). The CDR3 contains 14 residues. Trimming at V came to 3 bases and at J to 10 bases, leaving 6 bases not matched to a gene.

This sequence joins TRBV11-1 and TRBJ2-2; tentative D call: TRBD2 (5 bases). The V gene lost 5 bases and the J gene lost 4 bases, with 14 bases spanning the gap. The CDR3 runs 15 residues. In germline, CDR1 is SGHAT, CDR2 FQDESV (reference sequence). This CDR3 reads CASSPRRLSTGELFF. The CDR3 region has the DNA TGTGCCAGCAGCCCCCGGAGGCTATCCACCGGGGAGCTGTTTTTT.